The 5 T cell receptor beta chains in this list originate from one sample, sequenced in a study of response to subunit inactivated influenza vaccine. MiXCR was run by TCRdb on the RT-PCR reads, yielding one entry per CDR3 protein. The table includes fewer than 700,000 distinct CDR3 sequences, about an eighth detected once. The sequences come from PBMCs from blood, collected about 40 days after vaccination. The receptors shown here come from a man in his fifties who received an inactivated influenza vaccine.

This clonotype was counted only a few times. The rearrangement links TRBV18 to TRBJ1-6; 11 bases are shared with TRBD1. Per the germline V gene, CDR1 is KGHSH and CDR2 is LQKENI. V was clipped by 6 bases and J by 6 bases; unmatched bases: 4. The CDR3 consists of 15 residues. The CDR3 nucleotides read TGTGCCAGCTCCCCGGGACAGGGGGTTAATTCACCCCTCCACTTT. Translation gives CASSPGQGVNSPLHF. The variable domain in full, with the rest retrieved from reference TRBV18 and TRBJ1-6, is NAGVMQNPRHLVRRRGQEARLRCSPMKGHSHVYWYRQLPEEGLKFMVYLQKENIIDESGMPKERFSAEFPKEGPSILRIQQVVRGDSAAYFCASSPGQGVNSPLHFGNGTRLTVT.

The chain links TRBV12-3 or TRBV12-4 to TRBJ1-6, with no clear D. V lost 4 bases and J lost 8, with 12 bases in between. The CDR3 sequence is 14 residues long. CDR3 coding DNA: TGTGCCAGCAGTTCGGTTTCGAGGGATTCACCCCTCCACTTT. Translated, it gives CASSSVSRDSPLHF.

Only a few counts were recorded for this clonotype. The chain joins TRBV20-1 to TRBJ2-1; 8 nucleotides match TRBD2. The trim removed 0 bases at V and 0 bases at J, leaving 7 bases unmatched. This CDR3 comprises 17 residues. CDR1 DFQATT and CDR2 SNEGSKA come from the germline V gene (reference sequence). The CDR3 nucleotides read TGCAGTGCTAGAGATACAGCGGGGGCTCACTCCTACAATGAGCAGTTCTTC. It codes for CSARDTAGAHSYNEQFF.

The gene calls are TRBV5-1 and TRBJ2-3; perhaps TRBD2 as D (6 bases). Trimming pared 0 bases from V and 4 bases from J, leaving 9 bases between. This CDR3 contains 14 residues. CDR1 is SGHRS and CDR2 is YFSETQ in the germline V gene. The CDR3 DNA follows: TGCGCCAGCAGCTTGGGGGGGGACGCAGATACGCAGTATTTT. Its translation is CASSLGGDADTQYF.

This clonotype was seen repeatedly, ten times or more. The chain uses TRBV12-3 or TRBV12-4 and TRBJ1-2; 7 bases align to TRBD1. V was pared by 4 bases and J by 2 bases, with 1 base of the junction left unmatched. CDR3 length: 13 amino acids. CDR3 DNA sequence: TGTGCCAGCAGTTCGGACAGGAACTATGGCTACACCTTC. This codes for CASSSDRNYGYTF.